This T cell receptor beta chain emerged from a study of Ad26.COV2.S vaccination and SARS-CoV-2 variants. Treatment of the sample: 15 to 20 received Ad26.COV2.S at low or high dose, single or two shots; about 5 received placebo; per-sample allocation not given. On day 63 after the first injection, vaccine and placebo recipients gave samples. TCRdb's copy holds only in-frame clones and misses some; the assay was immunoSEQ multiplex PCR. Among about 330,000 clones, under 90% were seen once, and the ten largest hold around 5%. Germline V CDR1 and CDR2: SGHTA, FQGNSA. CDR3 length equals 16 residues. The trim removed 5 bases at V and 9 bases at J, leaving 16 bases unmatched.

This chain connects TRBV7-2 to TRBJ2-1; TRBD2 aligns across 7 bases. The source of this sequence is a person between 18 and 59 years old who received the Ad26.COV2.S COVID-19 vaccine or a placebo. Here the sequenced sample was peripheral blood, taken in a trial of Ad26.COV2.S vaccine versus placebo. The CDR3 nucleotides are TGTGCCAGCAGCCTCCATTGGGCGGGAGAAGCAAGTGAGCAGTTCTTC. Protein product: CASSLHWAGEASEQFF.